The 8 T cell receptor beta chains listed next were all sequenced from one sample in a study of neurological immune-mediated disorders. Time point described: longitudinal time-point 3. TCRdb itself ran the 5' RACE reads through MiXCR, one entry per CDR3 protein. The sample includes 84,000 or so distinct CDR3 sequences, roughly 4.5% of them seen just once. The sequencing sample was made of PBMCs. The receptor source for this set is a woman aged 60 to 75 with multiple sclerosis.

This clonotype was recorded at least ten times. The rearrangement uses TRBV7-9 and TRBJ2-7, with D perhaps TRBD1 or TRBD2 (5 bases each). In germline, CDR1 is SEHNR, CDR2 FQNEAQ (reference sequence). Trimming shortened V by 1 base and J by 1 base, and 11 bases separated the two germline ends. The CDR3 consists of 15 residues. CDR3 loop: CASSLGSGPSYEQYF. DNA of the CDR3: TGTGCCAGCAGCTTAGGGTCGGGACCGTCCTACGAGCAGTACTTC.

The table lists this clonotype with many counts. The CDR3 reads CASSEGRGYHEQYF. For the CDR3, the DNA is TGTGCCAGCAGTGAGGGCCGAGGGTACCACGAGCAGTACTTC. This chain uses TRBV25-1 with TRBJ2-7; D is perhaps TRBD2 (5 bases). The CDR3 has 14 residues. Trimming pared 3 bases from V and 5 bases from J, leaving 14 bases between. Germline V lookup: CDR1 MGHDK, CDR2 SYGVNS.

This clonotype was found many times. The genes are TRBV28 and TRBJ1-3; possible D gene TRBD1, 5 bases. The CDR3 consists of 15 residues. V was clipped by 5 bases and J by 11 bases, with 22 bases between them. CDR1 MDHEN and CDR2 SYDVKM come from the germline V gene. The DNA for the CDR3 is TGTGCCAGCAGTACATCTCCCGGCACTGGGGCCCCCATATATTTT. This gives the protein CASSTSPGTGAPIYF.

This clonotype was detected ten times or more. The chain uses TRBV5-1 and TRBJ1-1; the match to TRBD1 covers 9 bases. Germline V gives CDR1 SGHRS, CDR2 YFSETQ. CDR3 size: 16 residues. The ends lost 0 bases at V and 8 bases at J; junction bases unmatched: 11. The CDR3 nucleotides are TGCGCCAGCAGCTTGGAGGGACAGGGACAGCTCATAGAAGCTTTCTTT. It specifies CASSLEGQGQLIEAFF.

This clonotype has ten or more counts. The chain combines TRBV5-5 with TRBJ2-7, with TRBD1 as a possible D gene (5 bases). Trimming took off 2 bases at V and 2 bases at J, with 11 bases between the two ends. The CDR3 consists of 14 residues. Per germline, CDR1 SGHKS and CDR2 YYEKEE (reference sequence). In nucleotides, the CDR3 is TGTGCCAGCAGCTTTTGGACGGACACCTACGAGCAGTACTTC. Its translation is CASSFWTDTYEQYF.

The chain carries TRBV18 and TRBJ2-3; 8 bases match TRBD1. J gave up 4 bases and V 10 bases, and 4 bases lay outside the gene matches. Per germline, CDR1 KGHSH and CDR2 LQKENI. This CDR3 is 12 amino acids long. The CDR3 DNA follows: TGTGCCACCGGACAGGGTGCAGATACGCAGTATTTT. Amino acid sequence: CATGQGADTQYF.

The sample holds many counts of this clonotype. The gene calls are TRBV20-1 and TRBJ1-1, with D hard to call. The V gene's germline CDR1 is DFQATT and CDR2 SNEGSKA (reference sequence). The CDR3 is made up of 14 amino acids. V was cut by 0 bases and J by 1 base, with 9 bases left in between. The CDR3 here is CSARDWKQNTEAFF. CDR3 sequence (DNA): TGCAGTGCTAGAGACTGGAAACAGAACACTGAAGCTTTCTTT.

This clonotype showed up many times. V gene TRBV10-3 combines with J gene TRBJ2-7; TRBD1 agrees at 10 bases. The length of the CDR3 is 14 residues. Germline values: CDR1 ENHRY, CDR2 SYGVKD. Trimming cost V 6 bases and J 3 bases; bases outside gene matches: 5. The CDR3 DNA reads TGTGCCATCAGCCGGGACAGGGGATACTACGAGCAGTACTTC. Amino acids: CAISRDRGYYEQYF.